This TCR beta chain is from a study of cytomegalovirus exposure and HLA in healthy donors. This table comes from immunoSEQ multiplex PCR, and its TCRdb copy is limited to in-frame clones, with some not included. The repertoire has 200,000 to 250,000 clones, roughly 84% of them found once; the top ten carry over 11%. Note on this clone: The antigen is not known.

The study, taken as a whole, reports: In a later analysis, first-cohort TCR clusters were found to tend to co-occur in the approximately 120 validation repertoires. Researchers reported that three CMV-associated chains were confirmed in vitro as CMV antigen-specific. Cytomegalovirus-associated status was assigned to about 160 TCR beta chains.

The V gene lost 5 bases and the J gene lost 3 bases, with 10 bases spanning the gap. This CDR3 region has 13 residues. Germline values: CDR1 MNHEY, CDR2 SVGAGI. The chain joins TRBV6-5 to TRBJ1-1; D unresolved. Sequenced input: PBMCs. The receptor's source is a woman between 25 and 40 years old in good health and CMV-seropositive. CDR3 DNA: TGTGCCAGCAGTATCGAATGGGACACTGAAGCTTTCTTT. This encodes CASSIEWDTEAFF.